This is a list of T cell receptor beta chains from one sample in a study of human T cells and chemical hapten exposure. TCRdb fed the RACE reads into MiXCR, producing one record per CDR3 protein. The table includes 120,000 to 150,000 distinct CDR3 sequences, about an eighth detected once. Material: whole blood, obtained in connection with sensitization to the hapten diphenylcyclopropenone (DPC). The receptor set was obtained from a woman aged 45-59 years with alopecia areata. Some clones in this sample may be carry-over from other donors' samples. Each CDR3 is given with its conserved first and last residue. The order of the fields is V gene, clone size, D gene, J gene, CDR3 length, CDR3 DNA, CDR3 protein. A D gene is named only where the DNA matches it firmly. The size of a clone is reported for some rows only, either as once, few or many, or as a class for expanded clones.

V: TRBV27
size: few
D: NA
J: TRBJ2-1
length: 15
DNA: TGTGCCAGCAGTCCCCCAGGAGAGACCTACAATGAGCAGTTCTTC
CDR3: CASSPPGETYNEQFF

V: TRBV6-1
size: few
D: TRBD1
J: TRBJ2-7
length: 13
DNA: TGTGCCAGCAGCCTACCAGGGGGCTACGAGCAGTACTTC
CDR3: CASSLPGGYEQYF

V: TRBV7-9
size: NA
D: NA
J: TRBJ1-4
length: 13
DNA: TGTGCCAGCAGCTTAGGGGGAGGAGAAAAACTGTTTTTT
CDR3: CASSLGGGEKLFF

V: TRBV2
size: NA
D: NA
J: TRBJ2-2
length: 16
DNA: TGTGCCAGCAGCCCTGAGGGAGCTACGAACACCGGGGAGCTGTTTTTT
CDR3: CASSPEGATNTGELFF

V: TRBV28
size: NA
D: TRBD1
J: TRBJ2-3
length: 15
DNA: TGTGCCAGCAGACCCCCGGGAAGGGGGCCAGATACGCAGTATTTT
CDR3: CASRPPGRGPDTQYF

V: TRBV5-5
size: NA
D: NA
J: TRBJ2-1
length: 19
DNA: TGTGCCAGCAGTACACGGGCCACCGCGGGGCTATGGGGTGGAAATGAGCAGTTCTTC
CDR3: CASSTRATAGLWGGNEQFF

V: TRBV6-5
size: few
D: NA
J: TRBJ2-7
length: 15
DNA: TGTGCCAGCAGTTACTCCGCCGACCCGGCCTACGAGCAGTACTTC
CDR3: CASSYSADPAYEQYF

V: TRBV6-6
size: NA
D: NA
J: TRBJ2-1
length: 13
DNA: TGTGCCAGCACCACCGTTTGGGGGAATGAGCAGTTCTTC
CDR3: CASTTVWGNEQFF

V: TRBV2
size: few
D: NA
J: TRBJ1-6
length: 15
DNA: TGTGCCAGCAGACGGTCTGGATCCAACGGGTCACCCCTCCACTTT
CDR3: CASRRSGSNGSPLHF

V: TRBV5-4
size: NA
D: TRBD2
J: TRBJ2-1
length: 16
DNA: TGTGCCAGCAGCTTGGACCCGGGAGGCTCCCGCAATGAGCAGTTCTTC
CDR3: CASSLDPGGSRNEQFF

V: TRBV24-1
size: NA
D: NA
J: TRBJ1-2
length: 12
DNA: TGTGCCACCCGAGGACGGTCCTATGGCTACACCTTC
CDR3: CATRGRSYGYTF

V: TRBV10-3
size: few
D: NA
J: TRBJ1-4
length: 11
DNA: TGTGCCATCGGCGGAGGTGAAAAACTGTTTTTT
CDR3: CAIGGGEKLFF

V: TRBV7-6
size: many
D: NA
J: TRBJ1-3
length: 15
DNA: TGTGCCAGCAGCCAGGAGCCCTCCTCTGGAAACACCATATATTTT
CDR3: CASSQEPSSGNTIYF

V: TRBV9
size: NA
D: NA
J: TRBJ2-2
length: 14
DNA: TGTGCCAGCAGCGTAGAACAGAACACCGGGGAGCTGTTTTTT
CDR3: CASSVEQNTGELFF

V: TRBV7-3
size: NA
D: NA
J: TRBJ2-3
length: 17
DNA: TGTGCCAGCAGCTTCAAGACCGGGACCCAACACACAGATACGCAGTATTTT
CDR3: CASSFKTGTQHTDTQYF

V: TRBV28
size: few
D: NA
J: TRBJ2-3
length: 12
DNA: TGTGCCAGCAGTTTACCCCGAGATACGCAGTATTTT
CDR3: CASSLPRDTQYF

V: TRBV9
size: many
D: TRBD1
J: TRBJ2-3
length: 15
DNA: TGTGCCAGCAGCCCCCGGACAGGGTGGGCAGATACGCAGTATTTT
CDR3: CASSPRTGWADTQYF

V: TRBV24-1
size: NA
D: NA
J: TRBJ2-7
length: 12
DNA: TGTGCCACCAGTACGGATCACTACGAGCAGTACTTC
CDR3: CATSTDHYEQYF

V: TRBV28
size: NA
D: NA
J: TRBJ1-1
length: 12
DNA: TGTGCCAGCAGCTCAGACAGCCACGTGGCTTTCTTT
CDR3: CASSSDSHVAFF

V: TRBV2
size: few
D: TRBD1
J: TRBJ1-5
length: 14
DNA: TGTGCCAGCAGTGAGGACAGGGTGAATCAGCCCCAGCATTTT
CDR3: CASSEDRVNQPQHF

V: TRBV20-1
size: many
D: TRBD2
J: TRBJ2-3
length: 17
DNA: TGCAGTGCTATAGTTAGCGGGAGGGGGGCTAGCACAGATACGCAGTATTTT
CDR3: CSAIVSGRGASTDTQYF

V: TRBV6-7
size: many
D: NA
J: TRBJ2-7
length: 14
DNA: TGTGCCAGCAGTTACTCGAGACCTGGCCACGAGCAGTACTTC
CDR3: CASSYSRPGHEQYF

V: TRBV29-1
size: many
D: TRBD1
J: TRBJ1-2
length: 10
DNA: TGCAGCATAGACAGGGAAGGCTACACCTTC
CDR3: CSIDREGYTF

V: TRBV29-1
size: NA
D: TRBD1
J: TRBJ2-1
length: 14
DNA: TGCAGCGTCGGTCCGGGACAGACCTACAATGAGCAGTTCTTC
CDR3: CSVGPGQTYNEQFF

V: TRBV6-1
size: many
D: TRBD2
J: TRBJ2-7
length: 15
DNA: TGTGCCAGCAGTGAAGGCACTAGCGGAACCTACGAGCAGTACTTC
CDR3: CASSEGTSGTYEQYF